This T cell receptor beta chain appears in the sequencing data of a study of molecular identifiers for immune sequencing clone quantification (dated 2018 in TCRdb). About the investigation overall: For a replicate experiment, RNA from approximately 20,000 or 100,000 naive CD8 T cells was divided into five aliquots, and four of the five aliquots were sequenced. This methods study benchmarked molecular-identifier clustering-based TCR repertoire sequencing (MIDCIRS) and TCR RNA copy counting, using CD8 T cells to do so.

In regard to this clonotype: Its antigen is not yet known. Per-base quality was not reported, and no clone a single base away is much larger than it.

Summary of the overall study and its limitations: Naive libraries contained spiked-in Jurkat TCR RNA (approximately nine copies' worth), which is not part of the donor repertoire. Even against a background of about 960,000 naive CD8 T cells, spiked-in Jurkat TCR RNA amounting to a single cell's worth was reported to be detectable. Identical TCR molecules sharing a barcode could cause highly expanded clone sizes to be underestimated. About 3 recovered TCR RNA copies per cell were obtained by modeling, versus roughly 9.7 by digital PCR, implying a capture efficiency of about 30%. In CMV-specific effector cells, over 98% of molecules were held by clones above 20 RNA copies, whereas under 1% of molecules were held by such clones in naive cells. When barcode sub-clustering was omitted, TCR diversity was inflated by chimeric consensus sequences, with chimeras reaching as high as 47%.

V has 5 bases trimmed and J has 4 bases trimmed; junction bases matching no gene number 7. CDR1 GTSNPN and CDR2 SVGIG are derived from the germline V gene (reference sequence). The CDR3 runs 14 amino acids, cysteine and phenylalanine included. Only the CDR3 region is kept as DNA, spanning 42 bases read in frame from base 1. Libraries of naive CD8 T cells were generated from about 21,000 to 970,000 sorted cells, with 10%, 30% or 50% of the purified RNA used. On a BD FACSAria II, naive CD8 T cells were FACS-sorted as CD8+CD4-CCR7+CD45RA+ and collected into RLT Plus buffer. Nine to eleven TCR copies' worth of Jurkat RNA were spiked into roughly 19,000-1,000,000 naive CD8 T cell samples to test detection sensitivity. CD8 T cells were enriched with RosetteSep CD8+ T Cell Enrichment Cocktail and Ficoll-Paque, followed by ACK red cell lysis. Libraries were prepared through PCR. The run used a NextSeq 500. Bulk TCR libraries were made following a previously described method, with the TCR primers given in Table S5. Purification of total RNA was performed with the Qiagen AllPrep DNA/RNA kit. Reads from multiple sequencing runs of the same library were pooled before analysis. On the authors' methods: Only reads with exact TCR constant sequence were kept, trimmed to 150 nt, and grouped by their 12-nt molecular barcodes. Within each barcode group, reads were sub-clustered at a 15% Levenshtein threshold, and quality-weighted consensus sequences were built per RNA molecule. Non-functional sequences were filtered out, along with any lower-count sequence sitting one edit away from another sequence. Based on fitting two negative binomial distributions, any barcode sub-cluster with under 20% of the maximum read count was discarded. TCRdb trimmed the raw reads at Q25, called clones with MiXCR and kept productive beta chains. Identical CDR3 proteins give one entry, which carries the most common genes and DNA. TCRdb, not the authors, supplied the V and J calls. Across this sample there are more than 450,000 distinct CDR3 sequences, with roughly 25% seen only once. Around 0.78% of the sample is held by the ten biggest clonotypes.

The receptor's source is a human donor in good health. Some libraries in this study had Jurkat cell RNA spiked in. Material for sequencing was naive CD8+ T cells from blood, with Jurkat cell RNA spiked in. The label giving this sample's cell subset or site can be read as: FACS-sorted CD8+CD4-CCR7+CD45RA+ naive T cells. Here the chain combines TRBV30 and TRBJ2-2; 7 middle bases align to TRBD1. The DNA sequence reads TGTGCCTGGGACGGGACAGCCGTCACCGGGGAGCTGTTTTTT. The resulting protein is CAWDGTAVTGELFF.